This T cell receptor (beta chain) was recovered during a study of blood T cell repertoires in COVID-19. TCRdb keeps only in-frame clones here, not all; method: immunoSEQ multiplex PCR. The profile shows 95,000 or so clones, about 89% of them singletons. V was shortened by 8 bases and J by 5 bases, with 15 bases between the two germline ends. Germline V gene data show CDR1 as MDHEN and CDR2 as SYDVKM. The CDR3 covers 13 residues. The chain links TRBV28 to TRBJ1-1; unclear D gene. The sequence came from a woman aged 70 to 79 with acute or convalescent COVID-19. Source material: peripheral blood. In DNA form, the CDR3 reads TGTGCCAGCTGGAGTGGGTCTTGGACTGAAGCTTTCTTT. Amino acids: CASWSGSWTEAFF.